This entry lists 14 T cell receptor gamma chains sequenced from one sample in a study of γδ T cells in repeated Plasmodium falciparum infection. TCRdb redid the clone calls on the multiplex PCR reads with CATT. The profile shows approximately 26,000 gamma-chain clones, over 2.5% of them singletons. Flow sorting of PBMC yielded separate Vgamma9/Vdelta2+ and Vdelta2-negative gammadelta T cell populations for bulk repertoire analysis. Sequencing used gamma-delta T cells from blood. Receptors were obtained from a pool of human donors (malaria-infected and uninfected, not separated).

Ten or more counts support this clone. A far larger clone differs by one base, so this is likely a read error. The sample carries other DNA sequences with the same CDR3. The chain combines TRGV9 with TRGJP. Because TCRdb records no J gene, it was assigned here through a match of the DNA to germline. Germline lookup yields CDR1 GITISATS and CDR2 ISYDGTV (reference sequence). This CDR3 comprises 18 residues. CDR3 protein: CALWEVRRGELGKKIKVF. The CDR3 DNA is TGTGCCTTGTGGGAGGTGCGGAGAGGAGAGTTGGGCAAAAAGATCAAGGTATTT.

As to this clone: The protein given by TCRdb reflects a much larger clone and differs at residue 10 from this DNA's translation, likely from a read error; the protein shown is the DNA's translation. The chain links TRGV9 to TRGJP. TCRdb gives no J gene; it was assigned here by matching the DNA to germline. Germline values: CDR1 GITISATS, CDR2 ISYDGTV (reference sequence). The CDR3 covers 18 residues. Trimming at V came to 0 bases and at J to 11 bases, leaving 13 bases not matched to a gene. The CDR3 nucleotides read TGTGCCTTGTGGGAGGTGACCCAATCGAAGCTGGGCAAAAAAATCAAGGTATTT. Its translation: CALWEVTQSKLGKKIKVF.

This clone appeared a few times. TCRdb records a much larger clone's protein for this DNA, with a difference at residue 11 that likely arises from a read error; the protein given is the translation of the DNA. CDR3 amino acids: CALWEVPFCYRKLF. CDR3 in DNA: TGTGCCTTGTGGGAGGTGCCCTTTTGTTATAGGAAACTCTTT. V usage is TRGV9 and J usage is TRGJ1 or TRGJ2. TCRdb is silent on the J gene; assignment here came from matching the DNA to germline. Germline V gene sequence: CDR1 GITISATS, CDR2 ISYDGTV (reference sequence). CDR3 length: 14 amino acids.

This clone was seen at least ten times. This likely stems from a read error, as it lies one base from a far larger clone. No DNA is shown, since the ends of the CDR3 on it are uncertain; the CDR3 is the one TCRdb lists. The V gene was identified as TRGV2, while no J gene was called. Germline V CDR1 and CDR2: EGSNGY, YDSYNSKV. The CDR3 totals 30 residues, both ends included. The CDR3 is CATWDGAIRNSLAVEQHLLSQVSIGRIQHF.

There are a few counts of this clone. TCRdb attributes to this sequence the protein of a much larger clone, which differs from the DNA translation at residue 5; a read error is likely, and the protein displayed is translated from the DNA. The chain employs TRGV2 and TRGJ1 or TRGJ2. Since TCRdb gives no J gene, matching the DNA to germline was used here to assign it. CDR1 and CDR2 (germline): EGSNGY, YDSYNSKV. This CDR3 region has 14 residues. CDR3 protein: CATWGGRFDYKKLF. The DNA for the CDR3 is TGTGCCACCTGGGGCGGGCGGTTCGATTATAAGAAACTCTTT.

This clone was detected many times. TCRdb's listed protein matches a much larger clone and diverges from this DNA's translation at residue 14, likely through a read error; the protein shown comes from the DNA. DNA for the CDR3: TGTGCCTTGTGGGAGCTCCAAGAGTTGGGCAAAAAAATCGAGGTATTT. Translated, it gives CALWELQELGKKIEVF. This sequence joins TRGV9 and TRGJP. There are 16 residues in the CDR3. CDR1 and CDR2 (germline): GITISATS, ISYDGTV (reference sequence).

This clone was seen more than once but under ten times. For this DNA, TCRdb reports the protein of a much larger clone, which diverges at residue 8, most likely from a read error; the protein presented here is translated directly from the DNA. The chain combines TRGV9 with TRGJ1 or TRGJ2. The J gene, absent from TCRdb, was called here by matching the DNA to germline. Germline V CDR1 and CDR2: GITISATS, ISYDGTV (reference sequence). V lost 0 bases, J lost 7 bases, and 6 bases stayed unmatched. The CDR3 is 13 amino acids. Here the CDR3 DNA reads TGTGCCTTGTGGGAGGTGCAATCCTATAAGAAACTCTTT. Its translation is CALWEVQSYKKLF.

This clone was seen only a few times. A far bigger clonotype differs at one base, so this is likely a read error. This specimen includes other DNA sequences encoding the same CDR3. This CDR3 is CATWDRKDWIKTF. For the CDR3, the DNA is TGTGCCACCTGGGATAGGAAGGATTGGATCAAGACGTTT. The chain combines TRGV8 with TRGJP2. Here the J gene came from matching the DNA to germline, since TCRdb omits it. V trimming: 0 bases; J trimming: 8 bases; junction bases outside the gene matches: 3. The germline CDR1 and CDR2 sequences are VENAVY and YDSYNSRV. The length of the CDR3 is 13 residues.

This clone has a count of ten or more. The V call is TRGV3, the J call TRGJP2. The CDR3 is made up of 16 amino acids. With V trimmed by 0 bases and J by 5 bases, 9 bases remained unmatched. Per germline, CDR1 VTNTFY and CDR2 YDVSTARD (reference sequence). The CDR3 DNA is TGTGCCACCTGGGACAGGAGGGAGAAAAGTGATTGGATCAAGACGTTT. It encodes CATWDRREKSDWIKTF.

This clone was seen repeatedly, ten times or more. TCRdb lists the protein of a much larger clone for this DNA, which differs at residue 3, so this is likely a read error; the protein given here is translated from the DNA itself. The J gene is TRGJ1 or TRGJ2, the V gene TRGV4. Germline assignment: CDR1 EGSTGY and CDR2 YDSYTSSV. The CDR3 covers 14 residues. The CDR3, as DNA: TGTGCCGCCTGGGATTTGGGGAATTATTATAAGAAACTCTTT. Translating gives CAAWDLGNYYKKLF.

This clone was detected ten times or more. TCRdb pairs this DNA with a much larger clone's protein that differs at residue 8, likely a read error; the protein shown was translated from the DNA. The CDR3 nucleotides read TGTGCCTTGTGGGAGGTGCAAGAGGGGTTGGGCAAAAAAATCAAGGTATTT. This sequence encodes CALWEVQEGLGKKIKVF. The gene calls are TRGV9 and TRGJP. Germline CDR1 and CDR2: GITISATS and ISYDGTV (reference sequence). The trim removed 0 bases at V and 9 bases at J, leaving 8 bases unmatched. CDR3 length: 17 residues.

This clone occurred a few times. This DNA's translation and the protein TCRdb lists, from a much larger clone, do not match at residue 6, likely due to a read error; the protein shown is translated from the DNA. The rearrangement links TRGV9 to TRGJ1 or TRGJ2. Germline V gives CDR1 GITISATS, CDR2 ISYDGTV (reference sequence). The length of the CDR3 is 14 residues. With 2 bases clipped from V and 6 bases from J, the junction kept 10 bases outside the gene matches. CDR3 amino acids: CALWEERGFYKKLF. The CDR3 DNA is TGTGCCTTGTGGGAGGAGCGAGGGTTTTATAAGAAACTCTTT.

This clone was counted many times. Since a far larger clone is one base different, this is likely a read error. The CDR3 DNA reads as TGTGCTACCTGGGACGGGCGGAAGAAACTCTTT. This encodes CATWDGRKKLF. The chain links TRGV2 to TRGJ1 or TRGJ2. CDR1 is EGSNGY, CDR2 YDSYNSKV, per germline. The CDR3 is 11 amino acids.

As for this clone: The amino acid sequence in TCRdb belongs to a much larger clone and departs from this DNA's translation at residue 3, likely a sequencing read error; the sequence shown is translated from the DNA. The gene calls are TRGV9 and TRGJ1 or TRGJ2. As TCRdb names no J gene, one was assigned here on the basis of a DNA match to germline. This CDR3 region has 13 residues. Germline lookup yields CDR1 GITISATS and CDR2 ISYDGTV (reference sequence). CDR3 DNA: TGTGCCTCGTGGGTGGGGAGTTATTATAAGAAACTCTTT. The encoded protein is CASWVGSYYKKLF.